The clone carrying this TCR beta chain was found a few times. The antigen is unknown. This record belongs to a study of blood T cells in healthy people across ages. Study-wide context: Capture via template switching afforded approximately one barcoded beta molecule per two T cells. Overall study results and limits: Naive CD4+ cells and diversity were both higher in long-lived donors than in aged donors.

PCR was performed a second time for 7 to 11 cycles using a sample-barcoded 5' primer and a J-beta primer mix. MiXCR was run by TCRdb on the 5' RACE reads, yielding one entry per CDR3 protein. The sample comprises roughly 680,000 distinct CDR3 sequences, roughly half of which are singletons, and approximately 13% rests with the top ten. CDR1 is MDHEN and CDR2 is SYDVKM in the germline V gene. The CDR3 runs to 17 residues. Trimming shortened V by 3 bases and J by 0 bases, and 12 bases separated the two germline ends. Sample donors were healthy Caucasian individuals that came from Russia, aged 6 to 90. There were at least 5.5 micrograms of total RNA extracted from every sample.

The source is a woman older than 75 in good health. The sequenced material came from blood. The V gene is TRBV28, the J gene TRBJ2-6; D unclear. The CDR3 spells CASSFVAESSGANVLTF. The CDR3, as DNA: TGTGCCAGCAGTTTCGTCGCGGAAAGCTCTGGGGCCAACGTCCTGACTTTC.